A selection of T cell receptor beta chains follows, all from one sample in a study of shared clonotypes between healthy human individuals. Sequencing used immunoSEQ multiplex PCR; TCRdb keeps in-frame clones, though not all of them. The sample yields around 990,000 clones, roughly 80% seen once. Sequencing was carried out using memory CD4+ T cells from PBMCs. These TCRs come from a man in his late teens or twenties in good health. Some clones in this sample may be carry-over from other donors' samples. CDR3s include the opening cysteine and the closing phenylalanine or tryptophan. The D gene is left open where the match is weak.

v_call | d_call | cdr3_aa
TRBV18 | . | CASSPRQTQETQYF
TRBV5-4 | . | CASSLRAPGGEKLFF
TRBV18 | TRBD1 | CASSPPQGTGGSTDTQYF
TRBV25-1 | . | CASSEIGDGQPQHF
TRBV28 | . | CASSSSGGGSRYEQYF
TRBV11-2 | . | CASSPTRGNYGYTF
TRBV19 | . | CASRPNWGGGNQPQHF
TRBV4-3 | TRBD2 | CASSQDPVATSGHSSTDTQYF
TRBV7-2 | . | CASSLASSRPGGEYGYTF
TRBV7-2 | . | CASSSNIGVTDTQYF
TRBV18 | . | CASSPGSPDSHSNQPQHF
TRBV5-1 | TRBD1 | CASSSGDSRTNYGYTF
TRBV27 | TRBD1 | CASSLSTTGQETQYF
TRBV7-9 | TRBD1 | CASSSQGAANEKLFF
TRBV6-1 | . | CASSDPRAQFF
TRBV7-9 | TRBD1 | CASSTQGAAGNTIYF
TRBV21-1 | . | CASSKVQGGNTEAFF
TRBV28 | . | CASSSFAGWFGYTF